These T cell receptor beta chains were read from a single sample in a study of T cell responses to AZD1222 COVID-19 vaccine. Profiling relied on immunoSEQ multiplex PCR, and the TCRdb table lists in-frame clones only, not all of them. The table records more than 140,000 clones, around 88% of them present only once. Specimen: peripheral blood, collected on day 0 of MenACWY control vaccination. The receptor source for this set is an adult in good health. CDR3s include the opening cysteine and the closing phenylalanine or tryptophan. The order of the fields is V gene, clone size, D gene, J gene, CDR3 DNA, CDR3 protein. A D gene is named only where the DNA matches it firmly. Rows may omit the clone size; those that give it use once, few, many or a size class.

TRBV19	.	TRBD1	TRBJ1-2	TGTGCCAGCCTAGGGAGTCCCGGGACAGGGCGTACCTCCTATGGCTACACCTTC	CASLGSPGTGRTSYGYTF
TRBV11-2	.	TRBD2	TRBJ2-1	TGTGCCAGCAGCTTAGTACTAGCGGCCTACAATGAGCAGTTCTTC	CASSLVLAAYNEQFF
TRBV29-1	.	.	TRBJ1-1	TGCAGCGCAAAGACAGCTTTGAACACTGAAGCTTTCTTT	CSAKTALNTEAFF
TRBV18	.	TRBD1	TRBJ2-5	TGTGCCAGCTCACTTTCAGGGGGCGTGGAGACCCAGTACTTC	CASSLSGGVETQYF
TRBV7-9	.	TRBD1	TRBJ1-2	TGTGCCAGCAGTCGATCGACAGGGGTCTATGGCTACACCTTC	CASSRSTGVYGYTF
TRBV6-6	few	.	TRBJ1-1	TGTGCCGGGGGGAGGGAAAGGACTGAAGCTTTCTTT	CAGGRERTEAFF
TRBV7-2	.	TRBD2	TRBJ2-3	TGTGCCAGCAGCACAAATAGCGGGGGGAGTGATACGCAGTATTTT	CASSTNSGGSDTQYF
TRBV6-2/TRBV6-3	.	TRBD1	TRBJ2-3	TGTGCCAGCAGTTACTCGATTAAAACGGGACAGGGCCCCACAGATACGCAGTATTTT	CASSYSIKTGQGPTDTQYF
TRBV24-1	.	TRBD1	TRBJ1-1	TGTGCCACCAGTGGGGCAGGGGGATCCACTGAAGCTTTCTTT	CATSGAGGSTEAFF
TRBV5-4	.	TRBD1	TRBJ2-3	TGTGCCAGCAGCTCGGGGACAGTCGGATCAGATACGCAGTATTTT	CASSSGTVGSDTQYF
TRBV18	.	TRBD1	TRBJ1-5	TGTGCCAGCTCACAGATGGGACAGGGAGGTGGCCCCCAGCATTTT	CASSQMGQGGGPQHF
TRBV9	.	TRBD2	TRBJ2-2	TGTGCCAGCAGCGCGAGGACTAGCGGGGCTAACACCGGGGAGCTGTTTTTT	CASSARTSGANTGELFF
TRBV5-1	.	TRBD1	TRBJ2-3	TGCGCCAGCAGCAGGACAGGGGGCGACGATACGCAGTATTTT	CASSRTGGDDTQYF
TRBV7-2	once	.	TRBJ1-1	TGTGCCAGCAGCCCCGGGACGGTGAACACTGAAGCTTTCTTT	CASSPGTVNTEAFF
TRBV18	.	.	TRBJ2-1	TGTGCCAGCTCACCGGAGAAGGAGCAGTTCTTC	CASSPEKEQFF
TRBV9	.	.	TRBJ2-5	TGTGCCAGCAGCGAAGATTTGAGGACCCAGTACTTC	CASSEDLRTQYF
TRBV20-1	.	TRBD1	TRBJ1-1	TGCAGTGCCAAGGACAGGGGAGAAGCTTTCTTT	CSAKDRGEAFF
TRBV19	.	TRBD1	TRBJ1-1	TGTGCCAGTAGTTCTAGTCCCGGGACAGGGATGAACACTGAAGCTTTCTTT	CASSSSPGTGMNTEAFF
TRBV5-1	.	.	TRBJ1-4	TGCGCCAGCAGCCGGAAAGGAGATACTGAAAAACTGTTTTTT	CASSRKGDTEKLFF
TRBV9	.	.	TRBJ1-3	TGTGCCAGCGAAGGGGGTGGTGGAAACACCATATATTTT	CASEGGGGNTIYF
TRBV7-9	.	.	TRBJ1-4	TGTGCCAGCAGCTCCTACAGGGAGACTAATGAAAAACTGTTTTTT	CASSSYRETNEKLFF
TRBV7-6	.	TRBD1	TRBJ1-6	TGTGCCAGCAGCTTAGCGGGGACAGATAATTCACCCCTCCACTTT	CASSLAGTDNSPLHF
TRBV7-2	.	TRBD2	TRBJ2-1	TGTGCCAGCATCGTGACTAGCGGAACCTACAATGAGCAGTTCTTC	CASIVTSGTYNEQFF
TRBV7-2	once	.	TRBJ1-1	TGTGCCAGCAGCTTCACAGAGATGGAAGCTTTCTTT	CASSFTEMEAFF
TRBV21-1	.	.	TRBJ2-2	TGTGCCGGACTCCCGGGACAGGGTTACACCGGGGAGCTGTTTTTT	CAGLPGQGYTGELFF
TRBV29-1	once	TRBD1	TRBJ2-5	TGCAGCGTTGGACAGGGTTGGCAAGAGACCCAGTACTTC	CSVGQGWQETQYF
TRBV9	.	TRBD1	TRBJ1-2	TGTGCCAGCAGCCTTACAGGGGCCCTTAACTATGGCTACACCTTC	CASSLTGALNYGYTF
TRBV9	.	.	TRBJ1-2	TGTGCCAGCACCTTTGACGGGGAAGACTATGGCTACACCTTC	CASTFDGEDYGYTF
TRBV15	.	.	TRBJ2-7	TGTGCCACCAGCAGGGCGCCCGGACCTAACTCCTACGAGCAGTACTTC	CATSRAPGPNSYEQYF
TRBV27	few	.	TRBJ1-2	TGTGCCAGCAGTCAGTCAGGAGGGAACTATGGCTACACCTTC	CASSQSGGNYGYTF
TRBV7-8	.	TRBD1	TRBJ1-1	TGTGCCAGCAGCTTAGCCACTGGGACAGGGGGCCGGGGGGCTTTCTTT	CASSLATGTGGRGAFF
TRBV5-1	.	.	TRBJ2-3	TGCGCCAGCAGACGGGCAGGGATAACAGATACGCAGTATTTT	CASRRAGITDTQYF
TRBV14	.	TRBD2	TRBJ2-7	TGTGCCAGCAGCCAATTACTAGCGGGAGGGGTCTACGAGCAGTACTTC	CASSQLLAGGVYEQYF
TRBV11-3	.	.	TRBJ2-7	TGTGCCAGCAGCTCAGGACCGGGCGAGCAGTACTTC	CASSSGPGEQYF
TRBV7-8	.	.	TRBJ1-1	TGTGCCAGCAGCTTAGCACGAGGGAGGGGGGCGAACACTGAAGCTTTCTTT	CASSLARGRGANTEAFF
TRBV5-4	.	TRBD2	TRBJ2-2	TGTGCCAGCAGCTTGGGGGGAAGCGGGGGCACTAACACCGGGGAGCTGTTTTTT	CASSLGGSGGTNTGELFF
TRBV7-3	.	.	TRBJ2-3	TGTGCCAGCAGCCCCGGGGGTAAGGTAGATACGCAGTATTTT	CASSPGGKVDTQYF
TRBV27	.	TRBD1	TRBJ2-7	TGTGCCAGCAGTCCCGGCGCCGGGACAGGGACCCACGAGCAGTACTTC	CASSPGAGTGTHEQYF
TRBV14	.	.	TRBJ1-1	TGTGCCAGCAGCCTCCTAGGGGGAGCCAGAATGTTGTCTGAAGCTTTCTTT	CASSLLGGARMLSEAFF
TRBV18	.	TRBD1	TRBJ2-7	TGTGCCAGCTCACCAAACGACAGGGACTACGAGCAGTACTTC	CASSPNDRDYEQYF
TRBV7-3	once	TRBD1	TRBJ2-5	TGTGCCAGCAGCTCGACTCCCGGACAGGGCAGAGAGACCCAGTACTTC	CASSSTPGQGRETQYF
TRBV12-3/TRBV12-4	.	.	TRBJ1-2	TGTGCCAGCAGTTTAGGGGGTTCGGGTGGCTACACCTTC	CASSLGGSGGYTF
TRBV14	.	.	TRBJ1-5	TGTGCCAGCAGCCGGAGGGGAACCAATCAGCCCCAGCATTTT	CASSRRGTNQPQHF
TRBV5-8	.	.	TRBJ1-2	TGTGCCAGCAGCTTGTACAGGGTGCTTAACCATGGCTACACCTTC	CASSLYRVLNHGYTF
TRBV3-1/TRBV3-2	.	.	TRBJ2-3	TGTGCCAGCAGCCAGGTTGGGCCAGATACGCAGTATTTT	CASSQVGPDTQYF
TRBV4-3	.	TRBD2	TRBJ2-3	TGCGCCAGCAGCCCGACTAGCGGGGTCACAGATACGCAGTATTTT	CASSPTSGVTDTQYF
TRBV7-3	.	.	TRBJ2-1	TGTGCCAGCAGCTCTATTCCGGGGCACTCCTACAATGAGCAGTTCTTC	CASSSIPGHSYNEQFF
TRBV21-1	once	.	TRBJ1-5	TGTGCCAGCAGCAAAAGGAAGGACAGGGTAAGAGGTCGCAATCAGCCCCAGCATTTT	CASSKRKDRVRGRNQPQHF
TRBV10-3	.	.	TRBJ2-1	TGTGCCATCAGTGGCGTTAAGCATGAGCAGTTCTTC	CAISGVKHEQFF
TRBV5-8	.	TRBD1	TRBJ1-5	TGTGCCAGCAGGATGAAGACAGGGCCTAATCAGCCCCAGCATTTT	CASRMKTGPNQPQHF
TRBV19	.	TRBD1	TRBJ1-2	TGTGCCAGTAGCTACGACAGGGTAAACTATGGCTACACCTTC	CASSYDRVNYGYTF
TRBV27	.	TRBD1	TRBJ2-1	TGTGCCAGCAGTTCACAGGGGGGAGAGCAGTTCTTC	CASSSQGGEQFF
TRBV6-2/TRBV6-3	.	TRBD1	TRBJ1-6	TGTGCCAGCAGTTTGGACAGGAGCTCCTATAATTCACCCCTCCACTTT	CASSLDRSSYNSPLHF
TRBV4-2	few	.	TRBJ2-5	TGTGCCAGCAGCCAAGGAGCAGGGATCCAAGAGACCCAGTACTTC	CASSQGAGIQETQYF
TRBV10-2	.	TRBD1	TRBJ1-2	TGCGCCAGCACCGACACAGGGGACGGCTACACCTTC	CASTDTGDGYTF